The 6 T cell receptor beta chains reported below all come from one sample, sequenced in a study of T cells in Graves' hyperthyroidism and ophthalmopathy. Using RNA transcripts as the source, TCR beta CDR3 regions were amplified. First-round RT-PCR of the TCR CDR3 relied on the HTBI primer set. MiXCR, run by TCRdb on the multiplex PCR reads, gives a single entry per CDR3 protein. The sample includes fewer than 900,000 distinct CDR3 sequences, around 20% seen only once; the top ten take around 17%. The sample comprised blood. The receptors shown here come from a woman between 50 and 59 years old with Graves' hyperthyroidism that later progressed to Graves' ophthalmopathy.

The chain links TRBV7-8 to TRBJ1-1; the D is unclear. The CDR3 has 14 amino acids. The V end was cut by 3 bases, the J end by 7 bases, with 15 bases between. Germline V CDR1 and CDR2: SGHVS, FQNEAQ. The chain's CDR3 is CASSFIIQGDEAFF. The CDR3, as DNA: TGTGCCAGCAGCTTTATTATACAAGGCGATGAAGCTTTCTTT.

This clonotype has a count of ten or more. CDR3 protein: CSARTGSLLGELFF. The CDR3 nucleotides are TGCAGTGCTAGGACAGGGAGTCTGTTGGGGGAGCTGTTTTTT. The chain joins TRBV20-1 to TRBJ2-2, with 7 nucleotides matching TRBD1. This CDR3 is 14 amino acids long. The V gene's germline CDR1 is DFQATT and CDR2 SNEGSKA (reference sequence). V shed 3 bases and J 8 bases; nucleotides not matched to a gene: 9.

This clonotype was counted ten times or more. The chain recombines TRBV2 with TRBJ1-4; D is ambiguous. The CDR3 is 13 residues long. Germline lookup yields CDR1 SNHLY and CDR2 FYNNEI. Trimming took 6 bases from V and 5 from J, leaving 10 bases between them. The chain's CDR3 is CASRTEWNEKLFF. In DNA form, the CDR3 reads TGTGCCAGCAGGACGGAATGGAATGAAAAACTGTTTTTT.

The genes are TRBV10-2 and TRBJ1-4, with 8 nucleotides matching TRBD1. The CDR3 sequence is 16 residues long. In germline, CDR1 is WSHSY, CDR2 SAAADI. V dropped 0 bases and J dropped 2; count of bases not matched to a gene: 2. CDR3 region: CASSESAGGTNEKLFF. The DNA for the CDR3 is TGCGCCAGCAGTGAGTCTGCAGGGGGCACTAATGAAAAACTGTTTTTT.

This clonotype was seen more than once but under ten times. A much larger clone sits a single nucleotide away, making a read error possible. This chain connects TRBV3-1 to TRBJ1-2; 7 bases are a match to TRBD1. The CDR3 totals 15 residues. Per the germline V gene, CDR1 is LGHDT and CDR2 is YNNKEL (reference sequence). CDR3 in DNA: TGTGCCAGCGGCCAAGGGGGCAGGGCCGAGTATGGCTACACCTTC. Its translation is CASGQGGRAEYGYTF.

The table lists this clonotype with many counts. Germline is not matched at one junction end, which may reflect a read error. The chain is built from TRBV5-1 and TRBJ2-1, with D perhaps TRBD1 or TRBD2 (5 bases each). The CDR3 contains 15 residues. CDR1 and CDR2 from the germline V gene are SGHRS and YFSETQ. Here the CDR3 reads CASSLGTTSYNEQFF. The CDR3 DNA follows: TGTGCCAGCAGCCTCGGGACGACGTCCTACAATGAGCAGTTCTTC.